This TCR beta chain originates from a study of T cell responses to AZD1222 COVID-19 vaccine. Overall study results and limits: There were mostly white British donors and more females than males, and clonal diversity was possibly underestimated.

Germline CDR1 SGHTA, CDR2 FQGNSA. CDR3 length: 13 residues. J was trimmed by 9 bases and V by 2 bases; bases with no gene match: 4. As concerns this clone: Its antigen remains unidentified.

Sequenced by immunoSEQ multiplex PCR; TCRdb stores in-frame clones only, minus some. The table has roughly 270,000 clones, 90% to 95% seen once. The chain has TRBV7-2 and TRBJ2-1, with TRBD2 matching over 7 bases. The receptor comes from an adult who received the AZD1222 COVID-19 vaccine. The material sequenced was peripheral blood, taken 28 days after the second AZD1222 dose. DNA of the CDR3: TGTGCCAGCAGCTTATCGCGGGGGATTGAGCAGTTCTTC. As protein: CASSLSRGIEQFF.